A single sample is the source of the 25 T cell receptor beta chains below, sequenced in a study of vaccination and CD4 T cells after COVID-19. An Oncomine TCR Beta short-read assay was used to sequence the DNA from cultured CD4+ T cells. TCRdb reanalysed the PCR reads using MiXCR and keeps one entry per CDR3 protein. Of 3,500 to 4,500 distinct CDR3 sequences in the sample, roughly a third were seen once. This sample's treatment: roughly 11-day PBMC culture with coronavirus spike peptide pools or control peptides (ViraFEST assay). For these receptors, no antigen is known. Sequenced here: CD4+ T cells from blood, cultured in vitro, sampled after SARS-CoV-2 vaccination. Every receptor here comes from a human donor who had recovered from COVID-19.

The chain recombines TRBV6-1 with TRBJ1-2; no clear D. The ends were cut back, 6 bases at V and 4 bases at J, with 9 bases in the middle. Germline V gives CDR1 MNHNS, CDR2 SASEGT. This CDR3 is built from 12 residues. CDR3 DNA sequence: TGTGCCAGCAGGGAGTTTACCTATGGCTACACCTTC. This encodes CASREFTYGYTF.

This clonotype is categorized as medium-sized. V gene TRBV6-1 combines with J gene TRBJ1-5, with 10 positions matching TRBD1. The junction had 4 bases not matched to a gene; V was cut back by 1 base and J by 7 bases. This CDR3 region has 15 residues. Per the germline V gene, CDR1 is MNHNS and CDR2 is SASEGT. CDR3 in DNA: TGTGCCAGCAGTGAAGAGACAGGGGGCAGACAGCCCCAGCATTTT. Translating it yields CASSEETGGRQPQHF.

The genes are TRBV30 and TRBJ1-2; no clear D. Trimming left V 8 bases short and J 4 bases short, with 14 bases between. CDR3 length equals 12 residues. Per the germline V gene, CDR1 is GTSNPN and CDR2 is SVGIG (reference sequence). The CDR3 nucleotides are TGTGCCCAATCCGGGTTCGGCTATGGCTACACCTTC. Translating gives CAQSGFGYGYTF.

Relative to its sample, this clonotype is medium-sized (0.01 to 0.1%). J is TRBJ1-1 and V is TRBV29-1; no firm D call. The CDR3 sequence is 12 residues long. Germline values: CDR1 SQVTM, CDR2 ANQGSEA. Trimming pared 1 base from V and 1 base from J, leaving 4 bases between. Here the CDR3 reads CSVEVENTEAFF. CDR3 bases: TGCAGCGTTGAAGTCGAGAACACTGAAGCTTTCTTT.

This clonotype was recorded a few times. V gene TRBV7-6 combines with J gene TRBJ2-2; no clear D. CDR3 length: 14 amino acids. Germline assignment: CDR1 SGHVS and CDR2 FNYEAQ. The ends were cut back, 4 bases at V and 0 bases at J, with 6 bases in the middle. In DNA, the CDR3 is TGTGCCAGCAGCTCTACAACGAACACCGGGGAGCTGTTTTTT. Its translation is CASSSTTNTGELFF. Using reference TRBV7-6 and TRBJ2-2 for the parts outside the CDR3, the full variable domain is GAGVSQSPRYKVTKRGQDVALRCDPISGHVSLYWYRQALGQGPEFLTYFNYEAQQDKSGLPNDRFSAERPEGSISTLTIQRTEQRDSAMYRCASSSTTNTGELFFGEGSRLTVL.

This clonotype has more than one count but fewer than ten. CDR3 loop: CASSLAGGITEAFF. In DNA, the CDR3 is TGTGCCAGCAGCTTAGCGGGCGGGATCACTGAAGCTTTCTTT. This rearrangement joins TRBV7-2 to TRBJ1-1; no reliable D call. V dropped 0 bases and J dropped 4 bases, with 9 bases sitting between them. CDR3 length equals 14 residues. Germline V gene data show CDR1 as SGHTA and CDR2 as FQGNSA. The full variable domain, with the rest looked up from reference TRBV7-2 and TRBJ1-1, is GAGVSQSPSNKVTEKGKDVELRCDPISGHTALYWYRQSLGQGLEFLIYFQGNSAPDKSGLPSDRFSAERTGGSVSTLTIQRTQQEDSAVYLCASSLAGGITEAFFGQGTRLTVV.

V and J are TRBV20-1 and TRBJ1-3; D gene ambiguous. Trimming shortened V by 5 bases and J by 7 bases, and 15 bases separated the two germline ends. Germline CDR1 DFQATT, CDR2 SNEGSKA (reference sequence). The CDR3 extends over 13 amino acids. Here the CDR3 reads CSAAPGGKNTIYF. In DNA, the CDR3 is TGCAGTGCTGCCCCGGGTGGGAAGAACACCATATATTTT.

This clonotype was counted only a few times. V gene TRBV21-1 combines with J gene TRBJ2-1; the table's D gene call, TRBD2, was not cross checked with the DNA. TRBV21-1 corresponds to a pseudogene. This CDR3 has 15 amino acids. The CDR3 region has the DNA TGTGCCAGCAGCACCGGACTGACAAGTCGGGATGAGCAGTTCTTC. Residues: CASSTGLTSRDEQFF.

This clonotype was seen a few times. V and J are TRBV6-5 and TRBJ1-2, with D uncertain. V lost 2 bases to trimming and J lost 6 bases, with 4 bases between them. Germline CDR1 is MNHEY and CDR2 is SVGAGI. The CDR3 loop spans 11 amino acids. The CDR3, as DNA: TGTGCCAGCAGTTACAGGGATGGCTACACCTTC. It specifies CASSYRDGYTF.

The V gene is TRBV24-1, the J gene TRBJ2-1, with 8 bases identical to TRBD1. V was clipped by 9 bases and J by 4 bases; unmatched bases: 1. Per the germline V gene, CDR1 is KGHDR and CDR2 is SFDVKD. This CDR3 has 12 residues. The CDR3 DNA reads as TGTGCCACCGGGACAGGTTACAATGAGCAGTTCTTC. This codes for CATGTGYNEQFF.

By sample fraction, this clonotype is large. The chain combines TRBV11-2 with TRBJ1-2; a possible D gene is TRBD1 (6 bases). Per germline, CDR1 SGHAT and CDR2 FQNNGV. V was trimmed by 3 bases and J by 8 bases, leaving 19 bases between them. The CDR3 contains 15 residues. The CDR3 nucleotides read TGTGCCAGCAGCTTTCGGGTACAGGGCTCGTTCGGCTACACCTTC. Translating gives CASSFRVQGSFGYTF.

The chain joins TRBV20-1 to TRBJ1-5, with 9 bases lining up with TRBD1. The CDR3 consists of 16 residues. The germline V gene has CDR1 DFQATT and CDR2 SNEGSKA (reference sequence). The V segment lost 1 base and the J segment 0 bases; nucleotides outside the gene matches: 4. CDR3 in DNA: TGCAGTGCTAGAGGGGGACAGGGCTATAGCAATCAGCCCCAGCATTTT. It yields the protein CSARGGQGYSNQPQHF.

This clonotype was seen a few times. The rearrangement joins TRBV11-3 to TRBJ1-2; unclear D gene. V gave up 3 bases and J gave up 6 bases, with 8 bases separating them. This CDR3 comprises 12 residues. Germline V gene sequence: CDR1 SGHNT, CDR2 YENEEA. Here the CDR3 reads CASSFGGDGYTF. The CDR3 DNA reads as TGTGCCAGCAGCTTTGGAGGAGATGGCTACACCTTC. Supplemented by reference TRBV11-3 and TRBJ1-2, the full variable domain reads EAGVVQSPRYKIIEKKQPVAFWCNPISGHNTLYWYLQNLGQGPELLIRYENEEAVDDSQLPKDRFSAERLKGVDSTLKIQPAELGDSAVYLCASSFGGDGYTFGSGTRLTVV.

The chain is built from TRBV19 and TRBJ1-1; TRBD1 matches 7 bases. Per the germline V gene, CDR1 is LNHDA and CDR2 is SQIVND (reference sequence). Losses at the gene ends were 2 bases for V and 1 base for J; bases not matched to a gene: 1. The CDR3 loop spans 14 amino acids. CDR3 in DNA: TGTGCCAGTAGTATAAGGGGGCGGAACACTGAAGCTTTCTTT. Amino acid sequence: CASSIRGRNTEAFF.

This clonotype was recorded a few times. The chain recombines TRBV2 with TRBJ1-2, with 7 bases fitting TRBD1. Germline V gives CDR1 SNHLY, CDR2 FYNNEI. The CDR3 runs to 13 residues. The V gene end was trimmed by 6 bases and the J gene end by 4 bases; junction bases not matched to a gene: 5. CDR3 protein: CASREDRTYGYTF. The CDR3 DNA is TGTGCCAGCAGGGAGGACAGGACCTATGGCTACACCTTC.

This chain connects TRBV6-1 to TRBJ2-7; no definite D call. The CDR3 runs to 12 residues. V was trimmed by 7 bases and J by 4 bases, leaving 11 bases between them. Germline values: CDR1 MNHNS, CDR2 SASEGT. The CDR3 nucleotides are TGTGCCAGCACCGGCGACGGATACGAGCAGTACTTC. This codes for CASTGDGYEQYF.

CDR3 DNA: TGCAGCGTCACTCCACTACAAGAGACCCAGTACTTC. This codes for CSVTPLQETQYF. This chain joins TRBV29-1 and TRBJ2-5; D is undetermined. The germline CDR1 and CDR2 sequences are SQVTM and ANQGSEA. The CDR3 is 12 residues long. Trimming took off 6 bases at V and 2 bases at J, with 10 bases between the two ends.

V gene TRBV11-3 combines with J gene TRBJ2-2; TRBD2 aligns across 14 bases. The CDR3 contains 17 residues. In germline, CDR1 is SGHNT, CDR2 YENEEA. The V segment lost 4 bases and the J segment 7 bases; nucleotides outside the gene matches: 8. The CDR3 sequence is CASSSPRTSGGSGELFF. The CDR3 coding sequence is TGTGCCAGCAGCTCTCCCCGGACTAGCGGGGGGAGCGGGGAGCTGTTTTTT.

The genes are TRBV10-3 and TRBJ1-2; D call uncertain. Trimming removed 6 bases from V and 4 bases from J, with 18 bases in between. The CDR3 totals 15 residues. Germline CDR1 ENHRY, CDR2 SYGVKD. CDR3 sequence: CAIRDSIFTRYGYTF. The CDR3 DNA reads TGTGCCATCAGGGATTCAATTTTCACCCGCTATGGCTACACCTTC.

This clonotype appeared a few times. V gene TRBV24-1 combines with J gene TRBJ1-2, with no clear D. Germline CDR1 KGHDR, CDR2 SFDVKD. This CDR3 spans 12 amino acids. V lost 11 bases to trimming and J lost 8 bases, with 17 bases between them. CDR3 DNA sequence: TGTGCCAGTACGCGGGAAGGAGAAGGCTACACCTTC. This codes for CASTREGEGYTF.

This clonotype was counted between two and nine times. The rearrangement joins TRBV2 to TRBJ2-7; D might be TRBD2 (6 bases). The CDR3 covers 13 residues. Trimming took 4 bases from V and 9 from J, leaving 16 bases between them. Germline lookup yields CDR1 SNHLY and CDR2 FYNNEI. The chain's CDR3 is CASSGVIAGGQYF. As DNA, the CDR3 is TGTGCCAGCAGTGGTGTAATAGCCGGGGGGCAGTACTTC. The whole variable domain, filled in from reference TRBV2 and TRBJ2-7, reads EPEVTQTPSHQVTQMGQEVILRCVPISNHLYFYWYRQILGQKVEFLVSFYNNEISEKSEIFDDQFSVERPDGSNFTLKIRSTKLEDSAMYFCASSGVIAGGQYFGPGTRLTVT.

By proportion, this clonotype is medium-sized. The chain has TRBV7-2 and TRBJ2-7, with 10 bases that match TRBD2. Germline-derived CDR1 and CDR2 are SGHTA and FQGNSA. The ends lost 1 base at V and 2 bases at J; junction bases unmatched: 2. The CDR3 contains 15 residues. The CDR3 coding sequence is TGTGCCAGCAGCTTAGGCCTAGCGGGGGCCTACGAGCAGTACTTC. Translated, it gives CASSLGLAGAYEQYF. Together with reference TRBV7-2 and TRBJ2-7, the CDR3 gives the full variable domain: GAGVSQSPSNKVTEKGKDVELRCDPISGHTALYWYRQSLGQGLEFLIYFQGNSAPDKSGLPSDRFSAERTGGSVSTLTIQRTQQEDSAVYLCASSLGLAGAYEQYFGPGTRLTVT.

J is TRBJ2-3 and V is TRBV20-1, with a weak D call TRBD1 (8 bases). Germline V gene sequence: CDR1 DFQATT, CDR2 SNEGSKA (reference sequence). Trimming left V 6 bases short and J 5 bases short, with 12 bases between. This CDR3 has 12 amino acids. CDR3 sequence (DNA): TGCAGTGCAACAGGGGGGGTAGATACGCAGTATTTT. Its protein is CSATGGVDTQYF.

This clonotype has only a few counts. V usage is TRBV21-1 and J usage is TRBJ2-7. TRBV21-1 is shown as a pseudogene. This CDR3 region has 14 residues. The CDR3 nucleotides are TGTGCCAGCAGCCTCCGATATATCTCCTACGAGCAGTACTTC. Protein sequence: CASSLRYISYEQYF.

The rearrangement joins TRBV5-1 to TRBJ1-2; TRBD1 is a possible D gene (6 bases). CDR3 length equals 14 residues. V lost 4 bases and J 5 bases, leaving 15 bases between the germline ends. CDR1 and CDR2 from the germline V gene are SGHRS and YFSETQ. The CDR3 loop is CASSASGDGYGYTF. The CDR3 nucleotides are TGCGCCAGCAGCGCCTCAGGGGATGGGTATGGCTACACCTTC. Complete variable domain (other parts from reference TRBV5-1 and TRBJ1-2): KAGVTQTPRYLIKTRGQQVTLSCSPISGHRSVSWYQQTPGQGLQFLFEYFSETQRNKGNFPGRFSGRQFSNSRSEMNVSTLELGDSALYLCASSASGDGYGYTFGSGTRLTVV.